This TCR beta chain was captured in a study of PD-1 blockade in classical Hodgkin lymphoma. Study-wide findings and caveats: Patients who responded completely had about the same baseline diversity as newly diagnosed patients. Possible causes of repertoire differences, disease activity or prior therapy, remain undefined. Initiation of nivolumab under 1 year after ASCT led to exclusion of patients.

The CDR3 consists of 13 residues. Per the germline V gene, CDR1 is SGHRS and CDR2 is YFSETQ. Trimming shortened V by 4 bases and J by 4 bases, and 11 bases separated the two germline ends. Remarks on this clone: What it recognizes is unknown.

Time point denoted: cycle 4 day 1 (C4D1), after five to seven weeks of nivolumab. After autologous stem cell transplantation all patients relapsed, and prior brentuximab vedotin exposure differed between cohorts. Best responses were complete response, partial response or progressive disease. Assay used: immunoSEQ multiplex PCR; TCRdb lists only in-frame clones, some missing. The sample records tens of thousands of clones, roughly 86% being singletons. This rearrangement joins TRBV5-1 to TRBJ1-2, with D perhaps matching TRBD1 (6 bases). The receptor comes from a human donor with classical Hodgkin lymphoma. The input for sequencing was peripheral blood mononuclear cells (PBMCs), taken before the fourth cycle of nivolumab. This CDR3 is CASSDGGLYGYTF. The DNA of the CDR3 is TGCGCCAGCAGCGACGGGGGCCTCTATGGCTACACCTTC.